Shown below are 30 T cell receptor beta chains from a single sample sequenced in a study of blood T cells in healthy people across ages. Next came a second PCR, run for about 7 to 12 cycles, which used a sample-barcoded 5' primer along with a J-beta primer mix. MiXCR, applied by TCRdb to the 5' RACE reads, yields one record per CDR3 protein. The sample carries roughly 1.9 million distinct CDR3 sequences, roughly 43% recorded once. Sequenced sample: blood. The receptors were gathered from a human donor in good health.

The chain combines TRBV7-8 with TRBJ1-2; no reliable D call. CDR1 is SGHVS, CDR2 FQNEAQ, per germline. CDR3 length: 14 residues. Trimming stripped 0 bases from V and 4 bases from J, with 9 bases between. The CDR3 protein is CASSLAANSYGYTF. The CDR3 bases are TGTGCCAGCAGCTTAGCGGCCAACTCCTATGGCTACACCTTC.

The genes are TRBV12-3 or TRBV12-4 and TRBJ2-7, with 8 positions matching TRBD2. The CDR3 is 15 residues long. Unmatched junction bases numbered 5, after V lost 1 base and J lost 3 bases. CDR3 coding DNA: TGTGCCAGCAGTTTAGGCGGGGGGCAGATCTACGAGCAGTACTTC. Protein sequence: CASSLGGGQIYEQYF.

This clonotype was observed a handful of times. J is TRBJ2-6 and V is TRBV12-3 or TRBV12-4; TRBD1 might be the D (5 bases). The CDR3 covers 16 residues. Between the trimmed V and J ends, which lost 1 base and 2 bases, there was a span of 9 bases. Here the CDR3 reads CASSLDPRAGANVLTF. CDR3 DNA sequence: TGTGCCAGCAGTTTAGATCCCAGGGCTGGGGCCAACGTCCTGACTTTC.

This sequence joins TRBV11-1 and TRBJ2-1; perhaps TRBD1 as D (6 bases). CDR3 size: 15 residues. CDR1 and CDR2 from the germline V gene are SGHAT and FQDESV (reference sequence). The germline V and J ends were trimmed by 1 base and 13 bases, with 20 bases remaining between them. CDR3 nucleotide sequence: TGTGCCAGCAGCTTAGGTGCCATATCAGGGGAAACCCAGTTCTTC. This gives the protein CASSLGAISGETQFF.

V and J are TRBV20-1 and TRBJ2-7; TRBD2 matches 10 bases. From germline, CDR1 is DFQATT and CDR2 SNEGSKA (reference sequence). The CDR3 length is 14 residues. Trimming cost V 6 bases and J 5 bases; bases outside gene matches: 10. The CDR3 bases are TGCAGTGCCACCTTAAGCGGGGGGGCGGACGAGCAGTACTTC. Protein: CSATLSGGADEQYF.

As regards this clonotype: A much bigger clone sits one base away, suggesting this may be a read error. The rearrangement joins TRBV2 to TRBJ2-5, with D possibly TRBD2 on 6 matching bases. CDR1 SNHLY and CDR2 FYNNEI come from the germline V gene. The CDR3 runs to 13 residues. In DNA, the CDR3 is TGTGCCAGCAGTTTCAGGCCGGGGGAGATCCAGTACTTC. Protein: CASSFRPGEIQYF.

This clonotype has a handful of counts. The gene calls are TRBV7-8 and TRBJ2-5; TRBD1 agrees at 10 bases. The J call is doubtful: the DNA matches TRBJ2-7 better. Germline assignment: CDR1 SGHVS and CDR2 FQNEAQ. This CDR3 spans 15 amino acids. CDR3 residues: CASSSYRDRGHEQYF. CDR3 sequence (DNA): TGTGCCAGCAGCTCATACCGGGACAGGGGTCACGAGCAGTACTTC.

The chain joins TRBV7-2 to TRBJ1-5, with D hard to call. This CDR3 region has 13 residues. V shed 8 bases and J shed 4 bases, with 12 bases lying between them. The germline gives CDR1 SGHTA, CDR2 FQGNSA. CDR3 nucleotides: TGTGCCAGCCGGAACGGAAGAAATCAGCCCCAGCATTTT. Residues: CASRNGRNQPQHF.

J is TRBJ2-7 and V is TRBV5-1, with 9 bases that match TRBD1. Per germline, CDR1 SGHRS and CDR2 YFSETQ. This CDR3 has 14 amino acids. Losses at the gene ends were 5 bases for V and 2 bases for J; bases not matched to a gene: 5. The CDR3 sequence: CASRSGTGPYEQYF. As DNA, the CDR3 is TGCGCCAGCAGATCCGGGACAGGGCCCTACGAGCAGTACTTC. The whole variable domain, filled in from reference TRBV5-1 and TRBJ2-7, reads KAGVTQTPRYLIKTRGQQVTLSCSPISGHRSVSWYQQTPGQGLQFLFEYFSETQRNKGNFPGRFSGRQFSNSRSEMNVSTLELGDSALYLCASRSGTGPYEQYFGPGTRLTVT.

The CDR3 coding sequence is TGTGCCAGCGGCCTTAGCTCCTACGAGCAGTACTTC. It codes for CASGLSSYEQYF. V and J are TRBV12-3 or TRBV12-4 and TRBJ2-7; the D is unclear. Trimming took off 8 bases at V and 0 bases at J, with 8 bases between the two ends. The CDR3 is made up of 12 amino acids.

The chain has TRBV7-2 and TRBJ2-7; TRBD1 might be the D (6 bases). The CDR3 covers 12 residues. Germline V CDR1 and CDR2: SGHTA, FQGNSA. With 11 bases removed from V and 2 bases from J, the gap between germline ends came to 13 bases. In nucleotides, the CDR3 is TGTGCCCACAGGGTAGAAGCCTACGAGCAGTACTTC. Translated, it gives CAHRVEAYEQYF.

This clonotype was seen more than once but under ten times. The rearrangement joins TRBV20-1 to TRBJ1-5; 8 bases match TRBD1. CDR1 is DFQATT, CDR2 SNEGSKA, per germline (reference sequence). The CDR3 consists of 14 residues. V was clipped by 4 bases and J by 2 bases; unmatched bases: 4. The CDR3 DNA reads TGCAGTGCTACAGGGGGCGCGGGCAATCAGCCCCAGCATTTT. Translating gives CSATGGAGNQPQHF.

V and J are TRBV2 and TRBJ1-1; 8 nucleotides agree with TRBD1. Looked up from germline, CDR1 is SNHLY and CDR2 is FYNNEI. The V segment lost 8 bases and the J segment 3 bases; nucleotides outside the gene matches: 17. The CDR3 is 17 amino acids. CDR3 DNA sequence: TGTGCCAGCGCGGGGGCCAGGGGGCCAAAGAGGGACACTGAAGCTTTCTTT. Protein sequence: CASAGARGPKRDTEAFF.

This clonotype has ten or more counts. The chain is built from TRBV29-1 and TRBJ1-2; TRBD1 agrees at 7 bases. Germline CDR1 SQVTM, CDR2 ANQGSEA. This CDR3 spans 14 amino acids. V dropped 3 bases and J dropped 8; count of bases not matched to a gene: 12. Here the CDR3 reads CSVDRGAPRGGYTF. In DNA form, the CDR3 reads TGCAGCGTTGACAGGGGGGCGCCCCGAGGAGGCTACACCTTC. The whole variable domain, filled in from reference TRBV29-1 and TRBJ1-2, reads SAVISQKPSRDICQRGTSLTIQCQVDSQVTMMFWYRQQPGQSLTLIATANQGSEATYESGFVIDKFPISRPNLTFSTLTVSNMSPEDSSIYLCSVDRGAPRGGYTFGSGTRLTVV.

This clonotype was seen a few times. V is TRBV5-1 and J is TRBJ2-3; TRBD2 agrees at 9 bases. Germline V gene data show CDR1 as SGHRS and CDR2 as YFSETQ. The CDR3 contains 16 residues. Trimming cost V 2 bases and J 0 bases; bases outside gene matches: 4. The chain's CDR3 is CASSFMAGGSTDTQYF. The CDR3 DNA is TGCGCCAGCAGCTTCATGGCGGGGGGGAGCACAGATACGCAGTATTTT.

This clonotype was counted only a few times. The J gene is TRBJ2-3, the V gene TRBV7-2; 8 bases are a match to TRBD1. The germline V gene has CDR1 SGHTA and CDR2 FQGNSA. V was clipped by 5 bases and J by 4 bases; unmatched bases: 8. The CDR3 length is 15 residues. CDR3 region: CASSRGQGLSDTQYF. The CDR3, as DNA: TGTGCCAGCAGCCGCGGACAGGGTCTATCAGATACGCAGTATTTT.

The genes are TRBV20-1 and TRBJ2-7; 10 nucleotides align to TRBD2. Losses at the gene ends were 1 base for V and 6 bases for J; bases not matched to a gene: 9. Germline-derived CDR1 and CDR2 are DFQATT and SNEGSKA (reference sequence). The length of the CDR3 is 15 residues. The CDR3 sequence is CSARAVSSGSREQYF. The CDR3 DNA reads TGCAGTGCTAGAGCCGTGTCTAGCGGGAGTCGCGAGCAGTACTTC.

This sequence joins TRBV29-1 and TRBJ1-1; 7 nucleotides line up with TRBD1. The J segment lost 1 base and the V segment lost 4 bases, leaving 6 bases of the junction unmatched. The CDR3 is 14 amino acids. Germline V CDR1 and CDR2: SQVTM, ANQGSEA. The CDR3 DNA sequence: TGCAGCGTTGCCGCGGGACAGACGAACACTGAAGCTTTCTTT. This codes for CSVAAGQTNTEAFF.

This chain connects TRBV2 to TRBJ2-7; unclear D gene. The CDR3 contains 13 residues. Trimming removed 10 bases at V and 0 bases at J, with 13 bases between. Germline V CDR1 and CDR2: SNHLY, FYNNEI. The CDR3 region has the DNA TGTGCCACCCATACCTTTAGCTCCTACGAGCAGTACTTC. It translates to CATHTFSSYEQYF.

There are a few counts of this clonotype. The chain uses TRBV10-3 and TRBJ2-1; 11 bases agree with TRBD1. Germline V gene data show CDR1 as ENHRY and CDR2 as SYGVKD. The CDR3 consists of 15 residues. The J segment lost 9 bases and the V segment lost 6 bases, leaving 10 bases of the junction unmatched. The CDR3 region has the DNA TGTGCCATCAGGAAAACCGGGACAGGGGGGTTTGAGCAGTTCTTC. It specifies CAIRKTGTGGFEQFF.

This clonotype was found a few times. The rearrangement uses TRBV20-1 and TRBJ2-7; D is ambiguous. V lost 1 base, J lost 3 bases, and 13 bases lay in between. Germline V CDR1 and CDR2: DFQATT, SNEGSKA (reference sequence). This CDR3 is built from 14 residues. CDR3: CSARVTRGLYEQYF. CDR3 DNA: TGCAGTGCTAGAGTTACCAGAGGCCTCTACGAGCAGTACTTC.

Details on this clonotype: The junction shows a germline mismatch at one end, possibly a read error. V usage is TRBV3-1 and J usage is TRBJ1-4; 7 bases agree with TRBD1. The CDR3 extends over 16 amino acids. CDR1 and CDR2 (germline): LGHDT, YNNKEL (reference sequence). The CDR3 nucleotides read TGTGCCAGCAGCCATACCGGGACAGCTTCGTATGAAAAACGGTTTTTT. It codes for CASSHTGTASYEKRFF.

This clonotype was recorded a few times. The chain combines TRBV20-1 with TRBJ1-1; possible D gene TRBD1, 6 bases. The ends were cut back, 0 bases at V and 2 bases at J, with 13 bases in the middle. The CDR3 runs 15 residues. CDR1 and CDR2 from the germline V gene are DFQATT and SNEGSKA (reference sequence). The CDR3 DNA follows: TGCAGTGCTAGAGATCGCTGGGGGGCAAACACTGAAGCTTTCTTT. Amino acids: CSARDRWGANTEAFF.

CDR3 bases: TGCAGTGCTCCTCCCAAGAACAGCTCCTATAATTCACCCCTCCACTTT. Protein sequence: CSAPPKNSSYNSPLHF. This chain joins TRBV20-1 and TRBJ1-6; D is unresolved. Trimming removed 5 bases at V and 0 bases at J, with 14 bases between. Germline lookup yields CDR1 DFQATT and CDR2 SNEGSKA (reference sequence). This CDR3 contains 16 residues.

The gene calls are TRBV12-3 or TRBV12-4 and TRBJ2-5, with D perhaps TRBD1 (5 bases). Between the trimmed V and J ends, which lost 3 bases and 2 bases, there was a span of 13 bases. The CDR3 has 15 amino acids. In DNA form, the CDR3 reads TGTGCCAGCAGTTTGATGACAGCACTTCAAGAGACCCAGTACTTC. It is translated as CASSLMTALQETQYF.

The sample holds a few counts of this clonotype. The V gene is TRBV20-1, the J gene TRBJ1-4, with 8 bases aligning to TRBD1. Germline CDR1 DFQATT, CDR2 SNEGSKA (reference sequence). V dropped 3 bases and J dropped 10; count of bases not matched to a gene: 7. CDR3 length: 13 residues. DNA of the CDR3: TGCAGTGCTAGTCAGACAGGGGCGGGAAAACTGTTTTTT. This encodes CSASQTGAGKLFF.

This chain links TRBV20-1 with TRBJ1-2, with D possibly TRBD1 on 5 matching bases. The CDR3 runs to 14 residues. Trimming shortened V by 0 bases and J by 7 bases, and 15 bases separated the two germline ends. Germline CDR1 is DFQATT and CDR2 is SNEGSKA (reference sequence). The CDR3, as DNA: TGCAGTGCTAGAGATCGCGAGGTGGGGGGTGGCTACACCTTC. The encoded protein is CSARDREVGGGYTF.

The V and J genes are TRBV4-1 and TRBJ2-3, with D possibly being TRBD1 (5 bases). This CDR3 contains 16 residues. Germline CDR1 MGHRA, CDR2 YSYEKL. Trimming removed 3 bases at V and 0 bases at J, with 13 bases between. In DNA form, the CDR3 reads TGCGCCAGCAGCCACCTTGACAGCGCTAGCACAGATACGCAGTATTTT. This translates into CASSHLDSASTDTQYF.

As concerns this clonotype: This may be a read error, as it is one base from a much larger clone. The chain couples TRBV4-1 to TRBJ1-5; 7 bases fit TRBD1. The CDR3 covers 14 residues. Losses at the gene ends were 3 bases for V and 2 bases for J; bases not matched to a gene: 1. CDR1 and CDR2 (germline): MGHRA, YSYEKL. CDR3 bases: TGCGCCAGCAGCCACGACAGGGGCAATCAGCCCCAGCATTTT. Translated, it gives CASSHDRGNQPQHF.

A few counts support this clonotype. The chain combines TRBV20-1 with TRBJ2-1, with 9 bases aligning to TRBD1. The CDR3 is 14 amino acids. J lost 2 bases, V lost 4 bases, and 3 bases had no gene match. Germline CDR1 reads DFQATT; CDR2 reads SNEGSKA (reference sequence). This chain's CDR3 is CSATGTGPYNEQFF. The CDR3, as DNA: TGCAGTGCTACAGGGACAGGGCCCTACAATGAGCAGTTCTTC.